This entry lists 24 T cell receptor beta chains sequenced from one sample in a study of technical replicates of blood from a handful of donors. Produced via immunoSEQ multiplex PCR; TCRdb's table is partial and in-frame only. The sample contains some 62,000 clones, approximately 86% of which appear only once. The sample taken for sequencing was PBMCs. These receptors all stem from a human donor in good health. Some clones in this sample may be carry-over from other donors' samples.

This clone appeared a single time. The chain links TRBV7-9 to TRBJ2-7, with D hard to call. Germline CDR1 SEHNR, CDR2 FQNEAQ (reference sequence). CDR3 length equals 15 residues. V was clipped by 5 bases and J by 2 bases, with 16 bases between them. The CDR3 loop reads CASSPEKSRAYEQYF. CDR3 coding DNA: TGTGCCAGCAGCCCCGAGAAGTCCCGGGCCTACGAGCAGTACTTC.

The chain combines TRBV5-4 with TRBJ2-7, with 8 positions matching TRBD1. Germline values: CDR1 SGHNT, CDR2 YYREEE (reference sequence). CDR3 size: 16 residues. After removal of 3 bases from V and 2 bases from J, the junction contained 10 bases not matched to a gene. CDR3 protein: CASSWSETGVPYEQYF. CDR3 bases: TGTGCCAGCAGCTGGAGCGAGACAGGGGTTCCCTACGAGCAGTACTTC.

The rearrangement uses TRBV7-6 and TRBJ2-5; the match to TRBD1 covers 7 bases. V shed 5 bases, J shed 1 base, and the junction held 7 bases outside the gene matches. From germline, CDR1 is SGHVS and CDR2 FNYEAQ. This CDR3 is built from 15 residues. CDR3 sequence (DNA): TGTGCCAGCAGCGGCATAGGGGGCCCCCAAGAGACCCAGTACTTC. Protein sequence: CASSGIGGPQETQYF.

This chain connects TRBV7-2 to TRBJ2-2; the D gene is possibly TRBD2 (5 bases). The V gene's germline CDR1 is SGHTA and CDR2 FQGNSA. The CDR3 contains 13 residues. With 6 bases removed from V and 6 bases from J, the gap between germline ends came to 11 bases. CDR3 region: CASSRAGAGELFF. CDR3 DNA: TGTGCCAGCAGTCGAGCCGGGGCCGGGGAGCTGTTTTTT.

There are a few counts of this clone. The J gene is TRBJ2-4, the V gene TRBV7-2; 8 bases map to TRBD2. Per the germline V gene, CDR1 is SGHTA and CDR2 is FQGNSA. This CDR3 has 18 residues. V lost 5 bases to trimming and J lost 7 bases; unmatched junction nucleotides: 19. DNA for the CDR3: TGTGCCAGCAGCGTTAGAGGGCAGGGAGGGCGCGGGGGGAACATTCAGTACTTC. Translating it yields CASSVRGQGGRGGNIQYF. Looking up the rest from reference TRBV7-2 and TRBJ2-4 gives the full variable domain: GAGVSQSPSNKVTEKGKDVELRCDPISGHTALYWYRQSLGQGLEFLIYFQGNSAPDKSGLPSDRFSAERTGGSVSTLTIQRTQQEDSAVYLCASSVRGQGGRGGNIQYFGAGTRLSVL.

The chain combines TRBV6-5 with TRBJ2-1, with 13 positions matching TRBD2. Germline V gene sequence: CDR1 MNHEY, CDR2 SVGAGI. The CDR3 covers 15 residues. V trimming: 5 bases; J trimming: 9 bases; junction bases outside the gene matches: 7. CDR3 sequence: CASSRAGLAGSEQFF. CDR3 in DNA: TGTGCCAGCAGTAGAGCGGGACTAGCGGGAAGTGAGCAGTTCTTC.

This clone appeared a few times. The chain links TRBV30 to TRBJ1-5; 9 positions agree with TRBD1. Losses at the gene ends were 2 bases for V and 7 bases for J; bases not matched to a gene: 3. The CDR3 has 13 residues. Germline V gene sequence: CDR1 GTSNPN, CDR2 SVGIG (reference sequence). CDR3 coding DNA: TGTGCCTGGAGTTCGGACAGGGGACAGCCCCAGCATTTT. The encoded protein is CAWSSDRGQPQHF.

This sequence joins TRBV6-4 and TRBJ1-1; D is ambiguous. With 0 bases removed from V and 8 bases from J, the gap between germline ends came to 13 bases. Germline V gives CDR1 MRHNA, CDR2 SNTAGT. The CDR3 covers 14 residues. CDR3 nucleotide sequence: TGTGCCAGCAGTGACTCGGTTCGGGAACGCGAAGCTTTCTTT. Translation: CASSDSVREREAFF.

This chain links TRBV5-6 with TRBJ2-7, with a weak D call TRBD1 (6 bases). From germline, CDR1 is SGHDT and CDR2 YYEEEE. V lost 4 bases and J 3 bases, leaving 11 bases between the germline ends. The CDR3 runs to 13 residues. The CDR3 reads CASSRDTDYEQYF. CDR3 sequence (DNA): TGTGCCAGCAGCCGGGACACTGACTACGAGCAGTACTTC.

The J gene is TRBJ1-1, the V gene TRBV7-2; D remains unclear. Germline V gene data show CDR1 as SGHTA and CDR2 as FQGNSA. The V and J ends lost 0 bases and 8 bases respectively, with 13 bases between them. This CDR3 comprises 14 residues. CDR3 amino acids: CASSLAGGRREAFF. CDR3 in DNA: TGTGCCAGCAGCTTAGCCGGAGGGCGTCGAGAAGCTTTCTTT.

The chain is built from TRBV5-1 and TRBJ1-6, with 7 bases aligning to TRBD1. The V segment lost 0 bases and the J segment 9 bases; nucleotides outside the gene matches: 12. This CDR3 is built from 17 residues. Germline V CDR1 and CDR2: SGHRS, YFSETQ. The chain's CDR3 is CASSLVLWDRSISPLHF. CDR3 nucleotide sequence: TGCGCCAGCAGCTTGGTTTTATGGGACAGATCTATTTCACCCCTCCACTTT. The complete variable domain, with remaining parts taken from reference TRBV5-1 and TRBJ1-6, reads KAGVTQTPRYLIKTRGQQVTLSCSPISGHRSVSWYQQTPGQGLQFLFEYFSETQRNKGNFPGRFSGRQFSNSRSEMNVSTLELGDSALYLCASSLVLWDRSISPLHFGNGTRLTVT.

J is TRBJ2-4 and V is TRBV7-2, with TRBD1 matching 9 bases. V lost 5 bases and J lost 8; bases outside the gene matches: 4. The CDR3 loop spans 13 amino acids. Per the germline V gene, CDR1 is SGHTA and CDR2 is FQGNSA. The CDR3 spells CASSRDRDDIQYF. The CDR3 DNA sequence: TGTGCCAGCAGCCGGGACAGGGATGACATTCAGTACTTC.

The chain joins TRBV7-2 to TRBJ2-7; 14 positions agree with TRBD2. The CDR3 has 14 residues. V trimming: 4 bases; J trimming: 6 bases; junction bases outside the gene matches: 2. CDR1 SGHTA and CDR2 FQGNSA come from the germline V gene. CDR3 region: CASSSGLAGAEQYF. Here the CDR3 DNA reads TGTGCCAGCAGCTCGGGACTAGCGGGAGCCGAGCAGTACTTC.

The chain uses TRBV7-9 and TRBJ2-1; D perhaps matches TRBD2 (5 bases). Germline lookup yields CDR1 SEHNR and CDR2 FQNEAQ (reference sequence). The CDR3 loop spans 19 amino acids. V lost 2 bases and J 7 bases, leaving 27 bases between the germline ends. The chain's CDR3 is CASSLMLGEFTQTRNEQFF. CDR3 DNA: TGTGCCAGCAGCTTAATGTTGGGAGAATTTACCCAAACACGGAATGAGCAGTTCTTC. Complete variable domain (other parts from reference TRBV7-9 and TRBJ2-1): DTGVSQNPRHKITKRGQNVTFRCDPISEHNRLYWYRQTLGQGPEFLTYFQNEAQLEKSRLLSDRFSAERPKGSFSTLEIQRTEQGDSAMYLCASSLMLGEFTQTRNEQFFGPGTRLTVL.

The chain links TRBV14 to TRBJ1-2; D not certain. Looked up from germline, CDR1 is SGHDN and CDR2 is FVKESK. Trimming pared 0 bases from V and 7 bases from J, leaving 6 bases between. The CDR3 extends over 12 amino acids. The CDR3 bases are TGTGCCAGCAGCCAAGAGACGGGTGGCTACACCTTC. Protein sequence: CASSQETGGYTF.

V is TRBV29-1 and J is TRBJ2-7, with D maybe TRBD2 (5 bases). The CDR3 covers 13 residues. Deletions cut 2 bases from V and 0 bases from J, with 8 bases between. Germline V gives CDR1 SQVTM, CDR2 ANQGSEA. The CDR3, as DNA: TGCAGCGTTGAAACGGGATCCTCCTACGAGCAGTACTTC. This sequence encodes CSVETGSSYEQYF.

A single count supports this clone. CDR3: CASSQGTGRNTEAFF. The CDR3 DNA is TGTGCCAGCAGCCAGGGGACAGGGCGGAACACTGAAGCTTTCTTT. The chain combines TRBV7-9 with TRBJ1-1; TRBD1 agrees at 9 bases. The junction had 5 bases not matched to a gene; V was cut back by 5 bases and J by 1 base. Germline V gives CDR1 SEHNR, CDR2 FQNEAQ (reference sequence). This CDR3 region has 15 residues. The full variable domain, with the rest looked up from reference TRBV7-9 and TRBJ1-1, is DTGVSQNPRHKITKRGQNVTFRCDPISEHNRLYWYRQTLGQGPEFLTYFQNEAQLEKSRLLSDRFSAERPKGSFSTLEIQRTEQGDSAMYLCASSQGTGRNTEAFFGQGTRLTVV.

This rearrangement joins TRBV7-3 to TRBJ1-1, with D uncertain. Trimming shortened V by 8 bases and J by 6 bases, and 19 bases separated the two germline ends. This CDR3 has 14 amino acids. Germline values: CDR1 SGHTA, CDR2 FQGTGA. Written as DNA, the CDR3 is TGTGCCAGCTGTTGGAGGCCCTCGGTCCCTGAAGCTTTCTTT. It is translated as CASCWRPSVPEAFF.

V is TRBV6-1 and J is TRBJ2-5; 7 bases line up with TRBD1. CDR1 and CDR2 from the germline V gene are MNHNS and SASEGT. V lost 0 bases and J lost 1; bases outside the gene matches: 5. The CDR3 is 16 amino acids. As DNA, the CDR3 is TGTGCCAGCAGTGAAGCGACAGGGAGTGGCCAAGAGACCCAGTACTTC. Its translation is CASSEATGSGQETQYF.

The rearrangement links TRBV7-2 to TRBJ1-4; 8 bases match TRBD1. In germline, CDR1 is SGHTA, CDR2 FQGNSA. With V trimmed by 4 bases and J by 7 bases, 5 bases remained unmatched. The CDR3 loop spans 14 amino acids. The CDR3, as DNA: TGTGCCAGCAGCTCAGGACAGGGCCCTGAAAAACTGTTTTTT. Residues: CASSSGQGPEKLFF.

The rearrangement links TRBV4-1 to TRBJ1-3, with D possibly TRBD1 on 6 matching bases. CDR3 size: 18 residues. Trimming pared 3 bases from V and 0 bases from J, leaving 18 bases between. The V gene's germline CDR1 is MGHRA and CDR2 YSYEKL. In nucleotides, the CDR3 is TGCGCCAGCAGCCACCTCCTTCGAGGGACACCCTCTGGAAACACCATATATTTT. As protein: CASSHLLRGTPSGNTIYF.

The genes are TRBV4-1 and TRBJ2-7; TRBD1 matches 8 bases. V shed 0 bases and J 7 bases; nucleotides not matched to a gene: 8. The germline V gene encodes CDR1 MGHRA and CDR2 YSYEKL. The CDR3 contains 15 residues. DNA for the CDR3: TGCGCCAGCAGCCAAGAGGCCCAGGGGGCGCGAGAGCAGTACTTC. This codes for CASSQEAQGAREQYF.

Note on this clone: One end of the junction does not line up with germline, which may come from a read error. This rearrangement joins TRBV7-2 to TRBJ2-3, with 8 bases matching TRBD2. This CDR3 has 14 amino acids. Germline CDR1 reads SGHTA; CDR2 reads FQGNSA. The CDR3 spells CASSLAGLTDTQYF. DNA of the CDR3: TGTGCCAGCAGCCTAGCGGGCCTCACAGATACGCAGTATTTT. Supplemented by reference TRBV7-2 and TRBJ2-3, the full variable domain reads GAGVSQSPSNKVTEKGKDVELRCDPISGHTALYWYRQSLGQGLEFLIYFQGNSAPDKSGLPSDRFSAERTGGSVSTLTIQRTQQEDSAVYLCASSLAGLTDTQYFGPGTRLTVL.

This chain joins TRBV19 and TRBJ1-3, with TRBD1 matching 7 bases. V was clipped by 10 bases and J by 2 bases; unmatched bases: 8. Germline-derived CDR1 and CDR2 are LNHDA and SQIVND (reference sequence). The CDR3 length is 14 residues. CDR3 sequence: CATEAGTAGNTIYF. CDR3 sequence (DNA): TGTGCCACCGAAGCCGGGACAGCTGGAAACACCATATATTTT. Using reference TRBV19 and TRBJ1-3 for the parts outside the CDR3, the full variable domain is DGGITQSPKYLFRKEGQNVTLSCEQNLNHDAMYWYRQDPGQGLRLIYYSQIVNDFQKGDIAEGYSVSREKKESFPLTVTSAQKNPTAFYLCATEAGTAGNTIYFGEGSWLTVV.